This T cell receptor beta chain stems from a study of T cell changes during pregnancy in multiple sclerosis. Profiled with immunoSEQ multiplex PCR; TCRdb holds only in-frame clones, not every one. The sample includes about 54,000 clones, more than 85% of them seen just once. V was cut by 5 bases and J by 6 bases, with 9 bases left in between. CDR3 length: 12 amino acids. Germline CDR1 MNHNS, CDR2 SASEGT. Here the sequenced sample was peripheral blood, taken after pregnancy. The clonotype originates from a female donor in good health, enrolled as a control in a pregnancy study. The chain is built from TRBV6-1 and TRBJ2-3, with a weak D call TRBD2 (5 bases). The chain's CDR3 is CASSSGADTQYF. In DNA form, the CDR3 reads TGTGCCAGCAGTAGCGGCGCTGATACGCAGTATTTT.